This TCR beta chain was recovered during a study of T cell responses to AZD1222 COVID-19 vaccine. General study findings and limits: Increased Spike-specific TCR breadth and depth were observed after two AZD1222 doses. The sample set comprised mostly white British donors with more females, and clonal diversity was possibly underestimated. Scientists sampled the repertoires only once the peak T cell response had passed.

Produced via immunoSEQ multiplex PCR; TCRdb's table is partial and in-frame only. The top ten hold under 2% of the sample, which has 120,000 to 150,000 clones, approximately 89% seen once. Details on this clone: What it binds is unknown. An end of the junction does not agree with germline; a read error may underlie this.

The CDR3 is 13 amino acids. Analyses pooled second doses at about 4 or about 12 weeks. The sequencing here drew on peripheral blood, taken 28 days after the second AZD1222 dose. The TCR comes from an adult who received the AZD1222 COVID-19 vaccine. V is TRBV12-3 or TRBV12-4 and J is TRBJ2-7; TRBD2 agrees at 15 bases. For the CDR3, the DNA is TGTGCCAGCAGCCCAGGGACTAGCGGGAGGATCGACTTC. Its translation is CASSPGTSGRIDF.